Presented here are 3 T cell receptor beta chains from one specimen sequenced in a study of cytomegalovirus exposure and HLA in healthy donors. Primers included in the PCR were 60 Vbeta and 13 Jbeta primers. The method was immunoSEQ multiplex PCR; TCRdb's version includes in-frame clones alone and lacks a portion of them. The sample holds approximately 170,000 clones, 60% to 85% seen once. Sequenced input: PBMCs. The receptors originated from a woman between 18 and 30 years old in good health and CMV-seronegative.

This clone was detected only once. The chain employs TRBV10-2 and TRBJ2-5, with 10 bases identical to TRBD2. The J call may be wrong; the DNA end is better matched by TRBJ2-7. Germline V gene data show CDR1 as WSHSY and CDR2 as SAAADI. CDR3 length equals 19 residues. Here the CDR3 DNA reads TGCGCCAGCAGTGGCAGGGGGACAGGACTAGCGGAGACGTTCTACGAGCAGTACTTC. Translated, it gives CASSGRGTGLAETFYEQYF.

The gene calls are TRBV5-1 and TRBJ2-7; 11 positions agree with TRBD1. The V gene's germline CDR1 is SGHRS and CDR2 YFSETQ. This CDR3 contains 15 residues. J was trimmed by 1 base and V by 4 bases; bases with no gene match: 4. Here the CDR3 DNA reads TGCGCCAGCAGCCCGGACAGGGGGCTTTCCTACGAGCAGTACTTC. Its translation is CASSPDRGLSYEQYF.

The chain uses TRBV14 and TRBJ2-7, with a weak D call TRBD1 (5 bases). Trimming cost V 1 base and J 1 base, with 8 bases left between them. The CDR3 is made up of 14 amino acids. Germline lookup yields CDR1 SGHDN and CDR2 FVKESK. As DNA, the CDR3 is TGTGCCAGCAGCCAAGCCCAGGGATCCTACGAGCAGTACTTC. It yields the protein CASSQAQGSYEQYF.